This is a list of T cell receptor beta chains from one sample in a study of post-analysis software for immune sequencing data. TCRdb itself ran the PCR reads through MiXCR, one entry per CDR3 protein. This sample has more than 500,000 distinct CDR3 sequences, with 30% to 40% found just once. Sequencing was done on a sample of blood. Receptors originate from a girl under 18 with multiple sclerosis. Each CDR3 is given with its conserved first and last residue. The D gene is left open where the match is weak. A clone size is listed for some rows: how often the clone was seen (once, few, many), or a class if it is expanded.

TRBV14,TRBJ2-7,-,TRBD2,TGTGCCAGCAGCCAAGTCGCTAGCGGGAGATCCGAGCAGTACTTC,CASSQVASGRSEQYF
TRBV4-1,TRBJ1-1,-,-,TGCGCCAGCAGCCAAGGATCAGGGACCCTTCTTGAAGCTTTCTTT,CASSQGSGTLLEAFF
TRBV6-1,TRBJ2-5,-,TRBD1,TGTGCCAGCAACGACAGGGGGCGTGGGGACCAGTACTTC,CASNDRGRGDQYF
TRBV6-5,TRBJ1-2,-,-,TGTGCCAGCATTTCATCTTTCTATGGCTACACCTTC,CASISSFYGYTF
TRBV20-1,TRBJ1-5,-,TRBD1,TGCAGTGCTCCAGGGGGCGCCAATCAGCCCCAGCATTTT,CSAPGGANQPQHF
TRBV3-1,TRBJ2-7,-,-,TGTGCCAGCAGCCAGGGCGGTATTCGGGGGCCCTACGAGCAGTACTTC,CASSQGGIRGPYEQYF
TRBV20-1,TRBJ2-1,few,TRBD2,TGCAGTGCTAGAGCCCCCGGGGGGGGCTCCTACAATGAGCAGTTCTTC,CSARAPGGGSYNEQFF
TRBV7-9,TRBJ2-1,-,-,TGTGCCAGCAGCTTAGTTGGGTCGGCTATTTACAATGAGCAGTTCTTC,CASSLVGSAIYNEQFF
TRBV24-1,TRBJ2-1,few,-,TGTGCCACCAGTGATTTCTCGATGGGGAATGAGCAGTTCTTC,CATSDFSMGNEQFF
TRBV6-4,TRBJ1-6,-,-,TGTGCCAGCAGATCTGGGGGTAGTTCACCCCTCCACTTT,CASRSGGSSPLHF
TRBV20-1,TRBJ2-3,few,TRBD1,TGCAGTGCTAGGTCCGGGACAGGGGGCGCGGATACGCAGTATTTT,CSARSGTGGADTQYF
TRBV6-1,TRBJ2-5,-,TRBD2,TGTGCCAGCAGTGGGCGACTAGCGGGAGGCCGAGGAGAGACCCAGTACTTC,CASSGRLAGGRGETQYF
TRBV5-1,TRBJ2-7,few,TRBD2,TGCGCCAGCAGCCCGACTAGCGGGGGGGCCGAGACCTACGAGCAGTACTTC,CASSPTSGGAETYEQYF
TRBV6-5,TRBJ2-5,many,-,TGTGCCAGCAGTTACGGGGCGGGCCAAGAGACCCAGTACTTC,CASSYGAGQETQYF
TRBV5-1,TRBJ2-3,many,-,TGTGCCAGCAGTTTTAGCACAGATACGCAGTATTTT,CASSFSTDTQYF
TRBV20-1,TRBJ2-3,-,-,TGCAGTGCTAGAGATGGGACCCAAAGCACAGATACGCAGTATTTT,CSARDGTQSTDTQYF
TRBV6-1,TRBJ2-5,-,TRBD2,TGTGCCAGCATACTAGCGGGGGTTGCGAAGACCCAGTACTTC,CASILAGVAKTQYF
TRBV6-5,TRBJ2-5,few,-,TGTGCCAGCAGTTACACTTCAGGGACCCAAGAGACCCAGTACTTC,CASSYTSGTQETQYF
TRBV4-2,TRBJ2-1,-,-,TGTGCCAGCAGCCAAGATTCCGGACTACGGTTCTTC,CASSQDSGLRFF
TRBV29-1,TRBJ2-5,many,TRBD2,TGCAGCGTTGGTAGCGGGGGGGCTTCGTTCGTCCAAGAGACCCAGTACTTC,CSVGSGGASFVQETQYF
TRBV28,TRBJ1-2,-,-,TGTGCCAGCAGTTTTTGGGGTGCAACAGGGTCACCTAACTATGGCTACACCTTC,CASSFWGATGSPNYGYTF
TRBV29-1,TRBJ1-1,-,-,TGCAGCGTGGGCCACCTCACGGGCACTGAAGCTTTCTTT,CSVGHLTGTEAFF
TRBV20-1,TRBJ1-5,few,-,TGCAGTGTTAGTAGAGGGATCAATCAGCCCCAGCATTTT,CSVSRGINQPQHF
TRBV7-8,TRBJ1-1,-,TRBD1,TGTGTCAGCAGCATAAACAGGGGACAGTACACTGAAGCTTTCTTT,CVSSINRGQYTEAFF
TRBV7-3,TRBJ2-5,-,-,TGTGCCAGCAGCCCCGCGGGGATAGAAGAGACCCAGTACTTC,CASSPAGIEETQYF
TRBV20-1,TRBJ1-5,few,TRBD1,TGCAGTGCTAGGGATACGAGGACAGGCCATCAGCCCCAGCATTTT,CSARDTRTGHQPQHF
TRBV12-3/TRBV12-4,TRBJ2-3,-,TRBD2,TGTGCCAGCAGTATCCGGACTAGCAGAGGGGCCGCGGATACGCAGTATTTT,CASSIRTSRGAADTQYF
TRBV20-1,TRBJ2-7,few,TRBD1,TGCAGTGCTAGATCCTGGACAGGGACGTACGAGCAGTACTTC,CSARSWTGTYEQYF
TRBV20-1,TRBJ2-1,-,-,TGCAGTGCTAGAGAAGCGGGTCTCCACAATGAGCAGTTCTTC,CSAREAGLHNEQFF
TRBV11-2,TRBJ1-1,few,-,TGTGCCAGCAGCTTAGGCAGGCGGAGCTTGAACACTGAAGCTTTCTTT,CASSLGRRSLNTEAFF
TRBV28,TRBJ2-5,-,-,TGTGCCAGCAGTTTAGGGCCTAAAGCCTTCCAAGAGACCCAGTACTTC,CASSLGPKAFQETQYF
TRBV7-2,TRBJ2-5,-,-,TGTGCCAGCAGCCACCCGGTTCTTAACAGCCAAGAGACCCAGTACTTC,CASSHPVLNSQETQYF
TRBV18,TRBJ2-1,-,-,TGTGCCAGCTCACCACCGAGTCGAGCCTACAATGGGCAGTTCTTC,CASSPPSRAYNGQFF
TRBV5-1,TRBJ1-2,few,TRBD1,TGCGCCAGCAGCCTCCGGGACAGGAGTCCCCGGGGCTACACCTTC,CASSLRDRSPRGYTF
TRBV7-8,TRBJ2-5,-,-,TGTGCCAGCAGCCCCCTTTCGGACCTACACTTC,CASSPLSDLHF
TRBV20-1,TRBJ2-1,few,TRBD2,TGCAGTGCTAGGACTAGCGGGGGGGCCTCGTACAATGAGCAGTTCTTC,CSARTSGGASYNEQFF
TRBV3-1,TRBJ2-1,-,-,TGTGCCAGCAGCCAAAGATCCAGCTTAGATGAGCAGTTCTTC,CASSQRSSLDEQFF
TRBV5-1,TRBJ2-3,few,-,TGCGCCAGCAGCTTGGGAGATGGGACTTACACAGATACGCAGTATTTT,CASSLGDGTYTDTQYF
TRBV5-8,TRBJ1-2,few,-,TGTGCCAGCAGCTTGTCTGGGGAGAACTATGGCTACACCTTC,CASSLSGENYGYTF
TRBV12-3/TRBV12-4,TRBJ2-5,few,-,TGTGCCAGCAGTTTAGAGAGGCCGGAGACCCAGTACTTC,CASSLERPETQYF
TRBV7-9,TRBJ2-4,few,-,TGTGCCAGCAGCTTAGTCCAGGGGTCAAACATTCAGTACTTC,CASSLVQGSNIQYF
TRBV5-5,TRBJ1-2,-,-,TGTGCCAGCAGCTTGATAACAGGAAGTGACTATGGCTACACCTTC,CASSLITGSDYGYTF
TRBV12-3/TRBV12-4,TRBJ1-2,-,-,TGTGCCAGCAGTCCCCTTGCGAGGCAGGTCTATGGCTACACCTTC,CASSPLARQVYGYTF
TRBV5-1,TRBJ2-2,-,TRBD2,TGCGCCAGCAGCCCTTTGACTAGCGGGGGATCCGGGGAGCTGTTTTTT,CASSPLTSGGSGELFF
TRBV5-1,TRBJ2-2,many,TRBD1,TGCGCCAGCAGCTGGCGTAGGACAGGGGGCGCGGGTACCGGGGAGCTGTTTTTT,CASSWRRTGGAGTGELFF
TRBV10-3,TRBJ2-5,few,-,TGTGCCATCAGTGCGCGACGGGGAGAGACCCAGTACTTC,CAISARRGETQYF
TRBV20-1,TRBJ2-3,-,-,TGCAGTGCTTGGGACAACCGTCCAAGCACAGATACGCAGTATTTT,CSAWDNRPSTDTQYF
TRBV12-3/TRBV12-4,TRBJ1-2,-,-,TGTGCCAGCAGTTTGTCGACGACAGCAAATGGCTACACCTTC,CASSLSTTANGYTF
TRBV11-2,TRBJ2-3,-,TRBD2,TGTGCCAGCAGTCCCCCCGGCCGGGGGGGGCCAGATACGCAGTATTTT,CASSPPGRGGPDTQYF
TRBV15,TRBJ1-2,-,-,TGTGCCACCAGCAGGGACAGTACATCCTATGGCTACACCTTC,CATSRDSTSYGYTF
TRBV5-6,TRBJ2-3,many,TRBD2,TGTGCCAGCAGTCTAGCGGGGTCTGCCGGGGTAGATACGCAGTATTTT,CASSLAGSAGVDTQYF
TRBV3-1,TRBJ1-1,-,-,TGTGCCAGCAGCCGGCTGGGGGCAAGCACTGAAGCTTTCTTT,CASSRLGASTEAFF